The T cell receptor beta chain described here comes from a study of Ad26.COV2.S vaccination and SARS-CoV-2 variants. Overall study context: The donor participated in the COV1001 trial, in its Ad26.COV2.S arm.

Treatment: approximately 18 received Ad26.COV2.S at low or high dose, single or two shots; about 5 received placebo; per-sample allocation not given. The investigators took samples on day 63 after the first vaccine or placebo injection. An adult aged 18-55 years in Boston served as the donor. Turning to this clone: Its cognate antigen is unknown. At the DNA level, this CDR3 is encoded by other sequences in the same sample as well.

Clones were sequenced by immunoSEQ multiplex PCR, and TCRdb holds only the in-frame ones, with some missing. The repertoire holds about 500,000 clones, with 80% to 90% as singletons. Study-level findings and limits: After vaccination, substantial breadth of spike-specific CD8+ and CD4+ responses was reported. Among vaccine recipients, spike-specific TCR breadth exceeded that of placebo recipients.

CDR1 is MNHEY, CDR2 SVGAGI, per germline. The CDR3 is 15 amino acids. Trimming removed 0 bases at V and 0 bases at J, with 3 bases between. The specimen comprised peripheral blood, sampled in a trial of Ad26.COV2.S vaccine versus placebo. The chain links TRBV6-5 to TRBJ2-6; D is unclear. This receptor was obtained from a person aged 18 to 59 who received the Ad26.COV2.S COVID-19 vaccine or a placebo. CDR3 sequence (DNA): TGTGCCAGCAGTTACTCCCTCTCTGGGGCCAACGTCCTGACTTTC. It encodes CASSYSLSGANVLTF.